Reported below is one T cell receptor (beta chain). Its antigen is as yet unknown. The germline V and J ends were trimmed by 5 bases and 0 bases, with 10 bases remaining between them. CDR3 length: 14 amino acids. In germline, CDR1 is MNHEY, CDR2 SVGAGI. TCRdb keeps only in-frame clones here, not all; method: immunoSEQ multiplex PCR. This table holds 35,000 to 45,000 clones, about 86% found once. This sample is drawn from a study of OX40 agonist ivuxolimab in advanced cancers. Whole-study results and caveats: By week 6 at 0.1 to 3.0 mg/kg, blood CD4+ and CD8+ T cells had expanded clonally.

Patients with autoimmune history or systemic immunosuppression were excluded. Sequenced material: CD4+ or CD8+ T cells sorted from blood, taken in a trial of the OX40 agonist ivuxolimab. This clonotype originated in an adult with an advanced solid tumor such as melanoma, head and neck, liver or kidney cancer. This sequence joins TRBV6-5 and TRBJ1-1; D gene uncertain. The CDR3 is CASSEGRLNTEAFF. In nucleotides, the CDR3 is TGTGCCAGCAGTGAAGGTCGCCTGAACACTGAAGCTTTCTTT.